A selection of T cell receptor beta chains follows, all from one sample in a study of PD-1 blockade in classical Hodgkin lymphoma. Produced via immunoSEQ multiplex PCR; TCRdb's table is partial and in-frame only. The data show tens of thousands of clones, more than 75% seen once. The source was peripheral blood mononuclear cells (PBMCs), collected before the fourth cycle of nivolumab. These receptors all stem from a human donor with classical Hodgkin lymphoma. CDR3s include the opening cysteine and the closing phenylalanine or tryptophan. D genes are given only for firm matches. Not all rows give a size; the values are once, few, many and, for expanded clones, a class.

14	TRBJ2-3	NA	TRBV29-1	TRBD2	CSVDRGGGTDTQYF	TGCAGCGTTGACCGGGGGGGCGGCACAGATACGCAGTATTTT
18	TRBJ1-3	medium-sized	TRBV7-8	NA	CASSSTFFSSSSGNTIYF	TGTGCCAGCAGCTCTACGTTCTTCAGCTCGAGCTCTGGAAACACCATATATTTT
15	TRBJ1-4	NA	TRBV9	NA	CASSVASATNEKLFF	TGTGCCAGCAGCGTAGCTAGCGCAACTAATGAAAAACTGTTTTTT
13	TRBJ1-2	NA	TRBV5-4	NA	CASSFHGGEGYTF	TGTGCCAGCAGCTTTCATGGGGGTGAGGGCTACACCTTC
13	TRBJ1-1	NA	TRBV5-1	NA	CASRTGMNTEAFF	TGCGCCAGCAGGACAGGAATGAACACTGAAGCTTTCTTT
16	TRBJ2-7	NA	TRBV5-1	TRBD1	CASSWGDRVSSYEQYF	TGCGCCAGCAGCTGGGGGGACAGGGTGAGCTCCTACGAGCAGTACTTC
15	TRBJ2-1	NA	TRBV7-2	TRBD2	CASSRPGLGNNEQFF	TGTGCCAGCAGCCGCCCGGGACTAGGAAACAATGAGCAGTTCTTC
15	TRBJ2-7	NA	TRBV10-1	NA	CANTQGTTPSYEQYF	TGCGCCAATACGCAAGGGACCACCCCGTCTTACGAGCAGTACTTC
13	TRBJ2-7	NA	TRBV5-6	NA	CASSLDGSHEQYF	TGTGCCAGCAGCTTGGACGGATCACACGAGCAGTACTTC
15	TRBJ2-3	NA	TRBV7-3	NA	CASSLMSDMGDTQYF	TGTGCCAGCAGCTTAATGAGCGATATGGGGGATACGCAGTATTTT
14	TRBJ1-6	NA	TRBV2	NA	CASSELQGIGNFHF	TGTGCCAGCAGTGAACTGCAGGGAATCGGAAACTTCCACTTT
16	TRBJ2-2	NA	TRBV28	TRBD2	CASSFKRAGVTGELFF	TGTGCCAGCAGTTTTAAGCGAGCGGGAGTCACCGGGGAGCTGTTTTTT
17	TRBJ2-5	NA	TRBV5-1	NA	CASSSPTDSPRRETQYF	TGCGCCAGCAGCTCCCCCACCGACTCCCCTCGGAGAGAGACCCAGTACTTC
14	TRBJ1-3	NA	TRBV5-4	TRBD1	CASSLGTGTDTIYF	TGTGCCAGCAGCTTGGGGACAGGGACAGACACCATATATTTT
18	TRBJ1-6	NA	TRBV9	NA	CASSVADPRGGYNSPLHF	TGTGCCAGCAGCGTAGCCGATCCAAGAGGGGGCTATAATTCACCCCTCCACTTT
16	TRBJ2-2	NA	TRBV5-1	NA	CASSQESGRATGELFF	TGCGCCAGCAGCCAAGAGTCAGGGCGGGCCACCGGGGAGCTGTTTTTT
20	TRBJ2-6	NA	TRBV4-1	TRBD1	CASSQDPAWQGAAGANVLTF	TGCGCCAGCAGCCAAGACCCCGCTTGGCAGGGGGCAGCTGGGGCCAACGTCCTGACTTTC
12	TRBJ2-5	NA	TRBV2	NA	CASSTVKETQYF	TGTGCCAGTTCAACGGTTAAGGAGACCCAGTACTTC
15	TRBJ1-5	once	TRBV5-6	TRBD1	CASSFQRTGEQPQHF	TGTGCCAGCAGCTTTCAGCGGACAGGGGAGCAGCCCCAGCATTTT
16	TRBJ1-5	NA	TRBV2	NA	CASSEGGGRGALPQHF	TGTGCCAGCAGTGAAGGCGGGGGTAGAGGGGCCTTGCCCCAGCATTTT
15	TRBJ2-7	NA	TRBV28	TRBD1	CASSPPGQGPLGQYF	TGTGCCAGCAGTCCACCGGGACAGGGGCCCCTAGGGCAGTACTTC
15	TRBJ2-7	NA	TRBV4-1	NA	CASTLNPGFSYEQYF	TGCGCCAGCACCCTGAACCCGGGGTTCTCCTACGAGCAGTACTTC
16	TRBJ1-2	NA	TRBV30	NA	CAWSLTGNLGRYGYTF	TGTGCCTGGAGTCTGACAGGAAATCTAGGCCGCTATGGCTACACCTTC
13	TRBJ2-7	NA	TRBV7-9	NA	CASSFGVSYEQYF	TGTGCCAGCAGCTTCGGAGTGTCCTACGAGCAGTACTTC
14	TRBJ2-7	NA	TRBV6-5	NA	CASSYSGPTYEQYF	TGTGCCAGCAGTTACTCGGGACCCACCTACGAGCAGTACTTC
15	TRBJ1-2	NA	TRBV4-2	TRBD1	CASSQGSQGDYGYTF	TGTGCCAGCAGCCAAGGGTCCCAGGGGGACTATGGCTACACCTTC
13	TRBJ2-7	NA	TRBV2	NA	CASSEDVSYEQYF	TGTGCCAGCAGTGAGGATGTGTCCTACGAGCAGTACTTC
14	TRBJ1-4	NA	TRBV7-9	TRBD1	CASSKDRVWEKLFF	TGTGCCAGCAGCAAGGACAGGGTCTGGGAAAAACTGTTTTTT
15	TRBJ1-1	NA	TRBV13	NA	CASSPPRGRGTEAFF	TGTGCCAGCAGCCCCCCGCGGGGGAGAGGGACTGAAGCTTTCTTT